This T cell receptor (beta chain) was observed in a study of shared clonotypes between healthy human individuals. Regarding the study as a whole: Clonotypes that were shared across a handful of donors made up approximately 5.1% of naive CD4 clonotypes.

Investigators spread the genomic DNA of each subset evenly over several immunoSEQ plates. Sequencing was performed with immunoSEQ multiplex PCR; in TCRdb, only in-frame clones are kept and a portion is missing. The sample shows millions of clones, more than 85% of them seen only once. The naive CD8 population came from CD45RO-negative cells selected for CCR7, without terminally differentiated effector memory CD45RA+ cells. Comment on this clone: Antigen: not known.

What was sequenced was naive CD8+ T cells from PBMCs. The TCR originated in a man younger than 30 in good health. Some clones in this sample may be carry-over from other donors' samples.

CDR3 region: CASSWDREVTEAFF. The CDR3 DNA reads TGTGCCAGCAGTTGGGACAGGGAGGTCACTGAAGCTTTCTTT. This chain links TRBV5-6 with TRBJ1-1, with 9 bases fitting TRBD1. Trimming removed 5 bases from V and 4 bases from J; junction bases left unmatched: 6. The CDR3 loop spans 14 amino acids. Germline loops: CDR1 SGHDT, CDR2 YYEEEE.